This TCR beta chain was observed in a study of CD8 T cells in ankylosing spondylitis. This clonotype was recorded a few times. Its antigen is currently unknown. Using its own MiXCR run on the 5' RACE reads, TCRdb lists one record per CDR3 protein. The sample shows 450,000 or so distinct CDR3 sequences, 20% to 30% of them seen only once. Trimming took 2 bases from V and 0 from J, leaving 12 bases between them. The V gene's germline CDR1 is SGHRS and CDR2 YFSETQ. This CDR3 has 15 amino acids. Whole-study results and caveats: Among TCR beta sequences, a motif of fewer than 10 highly homologous variants appeared characteristic of ankylosing spondylitis blood. There were earlier reports of some motif variants in reactive arthritis synovial fluid and blood.

The source of this sequence is a male donor with ankylosing spondylitis. The sample taken for sequencing was blood, either unsorted or a sorted T cell fraction (not recorded which). The V and J genes are TRBV5-1 and TRBJ2-7; perhaps TRBD2 as D (6 bases). The CDR3 is CASSFGSGSSYEQYF. The CDR3 DNA is TGCGCCAGCAGCTTCGGGAGCGGAAGCTCCTACGAGCAGTACTTC.